This T cell receptor beta chain was sequenced during a study of glioma-infiltrating T cells. Regarding this clonotype: Antigen unknown. The conserved final phenylalanine or tryptophan is absent from the CDR3, which likely points to a read error.

Using RNA template, CDR3s of TCR alpha and beta were amplified with iRepertoire arm-PCR. MiXCR was run by TCRdb on the multiplex PCR reads, yielding one entry per CDR3 protein. The top ten hold 28% of the sample, which has about 2,500 distinct CDR3 sequences, approximately 69% seen once. Study-wide results and limits: Very few CDR3 sequences were shared between tissue and blood. Non-neoplastic patients had below-expected tissue-blood divergence, while all gliomas exceeded expectation.

Germline CDR1 is MNHEY and CDR2 is SVGEGT. This CDR3 comprises 15 residues. Sequencing was carried out using glioma tissue, nonneoplastic brain tissue, or PBMCs (not recorded which). The chain couples TRBV6-2 or TRBV6-3 to TRBJ2-7, with a possible D match to TRBD1 (5 bases). The TCR comes from a human donor with low-grade glioma or glioblastoma, undergoing nonglioma brain surgery, or in good health (not recorded which). CDR3 region: CDSSGSRSGLPEQYA. DNA of the CDR3: TGTGACAGCAGTGGTTCGAGGTCAGGGCTCCCCGAGCAGTACGCA.